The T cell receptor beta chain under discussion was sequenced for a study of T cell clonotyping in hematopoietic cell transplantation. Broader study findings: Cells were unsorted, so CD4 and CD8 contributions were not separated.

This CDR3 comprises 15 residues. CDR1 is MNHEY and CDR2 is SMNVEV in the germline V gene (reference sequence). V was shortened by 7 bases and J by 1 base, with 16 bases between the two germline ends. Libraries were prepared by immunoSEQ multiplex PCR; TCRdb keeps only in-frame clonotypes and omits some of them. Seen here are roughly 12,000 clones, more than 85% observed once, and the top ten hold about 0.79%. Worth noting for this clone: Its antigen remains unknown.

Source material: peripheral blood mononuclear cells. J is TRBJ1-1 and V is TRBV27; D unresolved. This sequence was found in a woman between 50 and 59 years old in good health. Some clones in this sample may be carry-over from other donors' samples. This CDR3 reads CASNPVGFRNTEAFF. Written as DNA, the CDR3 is TGTGCCAGCAACCCCGTCGGGTTCAGGAACACTGAAGCTTTCTTT.